One T cell receptor (beta chain) is described in this entry. This sample was included in a study of blood T cell repertoires in COVID-19. Per germline, CDR1 GTSNPN and CDR2 SVGIG (reference sequence). J was trimmed by 9 bases and V by 4 bases; bases with no gene match: 9. This CDR3 has 13 residues. Using immunoSEQ multiplex PCR, the repertoire was profiled, and TCRdb retains in-frame clones only, with some absent. Of around 300,000 clones in the sample, 75% to 90% are singletons; the top ten hold 2.5% to 3%. The TCR originated in a woman between 45 and 60 years old who had recovered from COVID-19. J is TRBJ2-5 and V is TRBV30, with 9 nucleotides matching TRBD2. Sequencing used PBMCs or T cells enriched from blood (not recorded which). The CDR3 nucleotides are TGTGCCTGGAAGCTAGCGGGGATCCAGGCCCAGTACTTC. Its translation is CAWKLAGIQAQYF. Filled out from reference TRBV30 and TRBJ2-5, the complete variable domain reads SQTIHQWPATLVQPVGSPLSLECTVEGTSNPNLYWYRQAAGRGLQLLFYSVGIGQISSEVPQNLSASRPQDRQFILSSKKLLLSDSGFYLCAWKLAGIQAQYFGPGTRLLVL.